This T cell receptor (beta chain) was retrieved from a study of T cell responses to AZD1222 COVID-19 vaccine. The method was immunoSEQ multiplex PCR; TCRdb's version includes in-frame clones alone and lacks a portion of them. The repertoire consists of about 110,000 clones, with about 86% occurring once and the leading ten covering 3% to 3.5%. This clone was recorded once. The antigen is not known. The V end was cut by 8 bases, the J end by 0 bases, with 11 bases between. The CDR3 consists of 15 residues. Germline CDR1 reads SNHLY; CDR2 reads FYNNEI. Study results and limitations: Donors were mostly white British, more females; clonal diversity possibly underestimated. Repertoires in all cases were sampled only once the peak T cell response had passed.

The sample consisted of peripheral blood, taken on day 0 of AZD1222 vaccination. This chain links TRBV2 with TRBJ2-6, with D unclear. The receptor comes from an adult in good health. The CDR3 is CASRRAFSGANVLTF. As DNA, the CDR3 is TGTGCCAGCCGGAGAGCCTTCTCTGGGGCCAACGTCCTGACTTTC.